These 20 T cell receptor beta chains share one sample of origin, sequenced in a study of neurological immune-mediated disorders. Time point noted: longitudinal time-point 3. TCRdb used MiXCR to reprocess the 5' RACE reads, holding one entry per CDR3 protein. Of about 81,000 distinct CDR3 sequences listed, around 4.5% were seen once; the top ten hold 5.7%. The sequencing sample was made of PBMCs. The receptors derive from a woman aged 60-75 years with multiple sclerosis.

This clonotype showed up many times. The chain employs TRBV15 and TRBJ2-3, with 13 bases that match TRBD2. This CDR3 is built from 20 residues. Germline trimming cut 3 bases from V and 0 bases from J; bases unmatched to any gene: 12. Looked up from germline, CDR1 is LNHNV and CDR2 is YYDKDF (reference sequence). The CDR3 sequence is CATSSRLAGGLLGSTDTQYF. The CDR3 coding sequence is TGTGCCACCAGCAGTAGACTAGCGGGGGGTTTGTTGGGCAGCACAGATACGCAGTATTTT.

At least ten counts were recorded for this clonotype. The rearrangement links TRBV5-1 to TRBJ1-2, with 8 bases lining up with TRBD1. The J segment lost 8 bases and the V segment lost 6 bases, leaving 9 bases of the junction unmatched. The CDR3 runs 13 residues. In germline, CDR1 is SGHRS, CDR2 YFSETQ. CDR3 in amino acids: CASTPGQERGYTF. In nucleotides, the CDR3 is TGCGCCAGCACCCCGGGACAGGAGAGGGGCTACACCTTC.

This clonotype was detected many times. V gene TRBV5-1 combines with J gene TRBJ1-4, with TRBD1 matching 7 bases. The germline CDR1 and CDR2 sequences are SGHRS and YFSETQ. The CDR3 has 16 amino acids. V was clipped by 0 bases and J by 7 bases; unmatched bases: 9. CDR3 nucleotides: TGCGCCAGCAGCTTGGTCCTGGGAAGGGGGCTTGAAAAACTGTTTTTT. It specifies CASSLVLGRGLEKLFF.

This clonotype has at least ten counts. V and J are TRBV3-1 and TRBJ2-4; D is unresolved. V lost 1 base and J 6 bases, leaving 10 bases between the germline ends. This CDR3 contains 14 residues. Per germline, CDR1 LGHDT and CDR2 YNNKEL (reference sequence). CDR3 bases: TGTGCCAGCAGCCAAGGGCCCTACGGAAACATTCAGTACTTC. It yields the protein CASSQGPYGNIQYF.

This clonotype has at least ten counts. The V and J genes are TRBV3-1 and TRBJ1-6; D possibly corresponds to TRBD1 (5 bases). Between the trimmed V and J ends, which lost 5 bases and 0 bases, there was a span of 11 bases. Looked up from germline, CDR1 is LGHDT and CDR2 is YNNKEL (reference sequence). The CDR3 is 16 residues long. CDR3 nucleotide sequence: TGTGCCAGCAGCTCATGGGGGAGCTCCTATAATTCACCCCTCCACTTT. Its translation is CASSSWGSSYNSPLHF.

This clonotype was seen at least ten times. The chain couples TRBV20-1 to TRBJ2-5; TRBD1 or TRBD2 may be the D gene (5 bases each). Germline-derived CDR1 and CDR2 are DFQATT and SNEGSKA (reference sequence). With 2 bases removed from V and 5 bases from J, the gap between germline ends came to 21 bases. There are 16 residues in the CDR3. The CDR3 nucleotides read TGCAGTGCTAGATCCCCGGGGCTAACAAGACGGGAGACCCAGTACTTC. It is translated as CSARSPGLTRRETQYF.

This clonotype was observed many times. The V and J genes are TRBV9 and TRBJ1-2, with no clear D. CDR3 length: 15 residues. V was pared by 0 bases and J by 0 bases, with 9 bases between. The germline gives CDR1 SGDLS, CDR2 YYNGEE. The CDR3 region has the DNA TGTGCCAGCAGCGTAGGCCGGCAAGCTAACTATGGCTACACCTTC. Protein product: CASSVGRQANYGYTF.

This clonotype was counted at least ten times. The V gene is TRBV20-1, the J gene TRBJ2-3, with D unclear. Trimming left V 7 bases short and J 0 bases short, with 8 bases between. The CDR3 extends over 12 amino acids. From germline, CDR1 is DFQATT and CDR2 SNEGSKA (reference sequence). CDR3 region: CSEGRSTDTQYF. The CDR3, as DNA: TGCAGTGAGGGCCGAAGCACAGATACGCAGTATTTT.

This clonotype has a count of ten or more. The V gene is TRBV29-1, the J gene TRBJ1-1; D is unclear. V gave up 7 bases and J gave up 5 bases, with 20 bases separating them. Germline assignment: CDR1 SQVTM and CDR2 ANQGSEA. The CDR3 loop spans 14 amino acids. CDR3 region: CSAEGRDLGTEAFF. The DNA for the CDR3 is TGCAGCGCCGAGGGTAGGGATTTGGGGACTGAAGCTTTCTTT.

This clonotype was counted at least ten times. The chain employs TRBV9 and TRBJ2-7; no clear D. Germline CDR1 and CDR2: SGDLS and YYNGEE. This CDR3 region has 13 residues. V was cut by 2 bases and J by 2 bases, with 8 bases left in between. The CDR3 spells CASSVSGAYEQYF. The CDR3 DNA sequence: TGTGCCAGCAGCGTTTCCGGAGCCTACGAGCAGTACTTC. The complete variable domain, with remaining parts taken from reference TRBV9 and TRBJ2-7, reads DSGVTQTPKHLITATGQRVTLRCSPRSGDLSVYWYQQSLDQGLQFLIQYYNGEERAKGNILERFSAQQFPDLHSELNLSSLELGDSALYFCASSVSGAYEQYFGPGTRLTVT.

This clonotype was found many times. This chain joins TRBV27 and TRBJ1-1; 8 nucleotides match TRBD1. The germline V gene encodes CDR1 MNHEY and CDR2 SMNVEV (reference sequence). CDR3 size: 15 residues. V shed 1 base, J shed 2 bases, and the junction held 3 bases outside the gene matches. The CDR3 nucleotides read TGTGCCAGCAGTTTATTCGGGACAGGAAACACTGAAGCTTTCTTT. This gives the protein CASSLFGTGNTEAFF.

This clonotype has at least ten counts. The chain employs TRBV5-1 and TRBJ2-5; D is perhaps TRBD1 (6 bases). Germline V gene sequence: CDR1 SGHRS, CDR2 YFSETQ. The CDR3 has 15 residues. Trimming stripped 0 bases from V and 4 bases from J, with 13 bases between. The CDR3 loop is CASSLARGGRETQYF. The CDR3 coding sequence is TGCGCCAGCAGCTTGGCCAGGGGTGGGCGAGAGACCCAGTACTTC.

This clonotype was picked up many times. The CDR3 loop reads CASSYGGNNSPLHF. The DNA for the CDR3 is TGCGCCAGCAGCTACGGGGGGAATAATTCACCCCTCCACTTT. V and J are TRBV5-1 and TRBJ1-6, with D tentatively TRBD1 (5 bases). CDR1 is SGHRS, CDR2 YFSETQ, per germline. Trimming removed 3 bases at V and 5 bases at J, with 9 bases between. The CDR3 spans 14 residues.

This clonotype was observed a few times. In nucleotides, the CDR3 is TGCAGTGCTAGCAATCAGGTGTCGGTCACCCTCCACTTT. As protein: CSASNQVSVTLHF. The chain uses TRBV20-1 and TRBJ1-6; unclear D gene. V dropped 3 bases and J dropped 14 bases, with 17 bases sitting between them. The CDR3 sequence is 13 residues long. Germline V gene sequence: CDR1 DFQATT, CDR2 SNEGSKA (reference sequence).

This clonotype was detected many times. The CDR3 here is CASSLGLAGATYNEQFF. The CDR3 DNA is TGTGCCAGCAGCTTAGGACTAGCGGGGGCAACCTACAATGAGCAGTTCTTC. The V call is TRBV11-3, the J call TRBJ2-1, with 12 bases fitting TRBD2. Trimming cost V 1 base and J 2 bases; bases outside gene matches: 3. The CDR3 runs 17 residues. Germline V CDR1 and CDR2: SGHNT, YENEEA.

This clonotype was found many times. The V gene is TRBV5-1, the J gene TRBJ2-7; 8 bases are a match to TRBD1. The ends lost 4 bases at V and 5 bases at J; junction bases unmatched: 11. Germline loops: CDR1 SGHRS, CDR2 YFSETQ. This CDR3 comprises 15 residues. The CDR3 DNA reads as TGCGCCAGCAGCGGAGACGACAGGGGCGGTAACGAGCAGTACTTC. It specifies CASSGDDRGGNEQYF.

This clonotype was observed many times. The chain is built from TRBV19 and TRBJ1-1; TRBD1 matches at 11 bases. V lost 7 bases, J lost 11 bases, and 12 bases stayed unmatched. This CDR3 region has 14 residues. In germline, CDR1 is LNHDA, CDR2 SQIVND (reference sequence). The CDR3 sequence: CASTTRAGQGGAFF. In nucleotides, the CDR3 is TGTGCCAGTACCACCAGGGCGGGACAGGGGGGCGCTTTCTTT.

At least ten counts were recorded for this clonotype. This chain connects TRBV6-5 to TRBJ1-2, with a tentative D call TRBD1 (6 bases). The V gene's germline CDR1 is MNHEY and CDR2 SVGAGI. The CDR3 extends over 13 amino acids. With 6 bases removed from V and 5 bases from J, the gap between germline ends came to 13 bases. The CDR3 protein is CASRPQGRYGYTF. As DNA, the CDR3 is TGTGCCAGCAGACCCCAGGGGAGATATGGCTACACCTTC.

This clonotype was detected many times. This chain uses TRBV24-1 with TRBJ2-1; D unclear. This CDR3 has 13 amino acids. Germline CDR1 reads KGHDR; CDR2 reads SFDVKD. Trimming cost V 6 bases and J 7 bases, with 12 bases left between them. This CDR3 is CATSPVDGNEQFF. The CDR3 bases are TGTGCCACCAGTCCGGTCGATGGGAATGAGCAGTTCTTC.

This clonotype was seen at least ten times. This chain links TRBV7-6 with TRBJ1-2; D may be TRBD1 (5 bases). The CDR3 spans 14 residues. V shed 1 base and J shed 9 bases, with 15 bases lying between them. Germline V gene sequence: CDR1 SGHVS, CDR2 FNYEAQ. Written as DNA, the CDR3 is TGTGCCAGCAGCTTAGTAGGATTTCAGGGAAGCTACACCTTC. Its translation is CASSLVGFQGSYTF.